Shown below are 17 T cell receptor beta chains from a single sample sequenced in a study of CD8 T cells in Susac syndrome. Random hexamers were used to reverse transcribe roughly 0.45 to 1 ug of RNA. TCRdb re-called the immunoSEQ multiplex PCR reads with MiXCR, one entry per CDR3 protein. Altogether fewer than 150,000 distinct CDR3 sequences are present, 91% being singletons, with the ten largest covering over 0.2%. Sequencing used CD8+ T cells from PBMCs. The receptors shown here come from a human donor with multiple sclerosis.

This clonotype was observed a single time. The gene calls are TRBV6-6 and TRBJ1-1, with 7 positions matching TRBD1. Losses at the gene ends were 4 bases for V and 3 bases for J; bases not matched to a gene: 5. CDR1 MNHNY and CDR2 SVGAGI come from the germline V gene (reference sequence). The CDR3 sequence is 14 residues long. CDR3 region: CASSSAGTDTEAFF. CDR3 coding DNA: TGTGCCAGCAGTTCTGCCGGGACAGACACTGAAGCTTTCTTT.

The chain employs TRBV19 and TRBJ2-1, with 10 nucleotides matching TRBD2. Germline assignment: CDR1 LNHDA and CDR2 SQIVND (reference sequence). This CDR3 contains 14 residues. V was pared by 4 bases and J by 8 bases, with 5 bases of the junction left unmatched. CDR3 protein: CASSTGTSVDEQFF. The CDR3 DNA follows: TGTGCCAGTAGTACCGGGACTAGCGTCGATGAGCAGTTCTTC.

The chain recombines TRBV7-9 with TRBJ2-1; the D is unclear. Trimming removed 1 base at V and 8 bases at J, with 12 bases between. The CDR3 has 14 amino acids. Germline-derived CDR1 and CDR2 are SEHNR and FQNEAQ (reference sequence). This chain's CDR3 is CASSLEASGDEQFF. The CDR3 DNA follows: TGTGCCAGCAGCTTAGAGGCCTCGGGCGATGAGCAGTTCTTC.

The chain uses TRBV6-5 and TRBJ1-2, with TRBD1 as a possible D gene (6 bases). This CDR3 spans 14 amino acids. From germline, CDR1 is MNHEY and CDR2 SVGAGI. The V end lost 5 bases, the J end lost 2 bases, and 12 bases lay between the germline ends. CDR3 sequence reads: CASSRGGNNYGYTF. DNA for the CDR3: TGTGCCAGCAGTCGAGGGGGAAACAACTATGGCTACACCTTC.

The CDR3 loop reads CASTISGEAPYEQYF. In DNA, the CDR3 is TGTGCCAGCACAATAAGCGGGGAGGCACCCTACGAGCAGTACTTC. The chain couples TRBV28 to TRBJ2-7, with TRBD2 identical over 7 bases. The V gene end was trimmed by 7 bases and the J gene end by 2 bases; junction bases not matched to a gene: 11. CDR1 and CDR2 from the germline V gene are MDHEN and SYDVKM. The CDR3 contains 15 residues.

The V and J genes are TRBV7-6 and TRBJ1-5; the D is unclear. The length of the CDR3 is 17 residues. Trimming removed 1 base from V and 5 bases from J, with 18 bases in between. Germline V gene lookup returns CDR1 SGHVS and CDR2 FNYEAQ. CDR3 residues: CASSLGWAGANHQPQHF. DNA of the CDR3: TGTGCCAGCAGCTTAGGATGGGCGGGAGCGAACCATCAGCCCCAGCATTTT.

This clonotype was observed once. The rearrangement links TRBV10-3 to TRBJ2-5, with a possible D match to TRBD1 (5 bases). The length of the CDR3 is 14 residues. The germline V gene encodes CDR1 ENHRY and CDR2 SYGVKD. Trimming removed 6 bases from V and 0 bases from J, with 11 bases in between. The CDR3: CAIRDTAYQETQYF. The CDR3 region has the DNA TGTGCCATCAGGGACACAGCGTACCAAGAGACCCAGTACTTC.

The V call is TRBV6-4, the J call TRBJ2-3; 13 bases agree with TRBD2. The germline V gene encodes CDR1 MRHNA and CDR2 SNTAGT. This CDR3 contains 15 residues. V trimming: 5 bases; J trimming: 6 bases; junction bases outside the gene matches: 5. In DNA form, the CDR3 reads TGTGCCAGCAGTCGGACTAGCGGGAGCGAGGATACGCAGTATTTT. Translating gives CASSRTSGSEDTQYF.

The CDR3 DNA reads as TGTGCCAGCACCCACGGACTCGAGCAGTACTTC. Protein: CASTHGLEQYF. The chain carries TRBV27 and TRBJ2-7, with D maybe TRBD2 (5 bases). The CDR3 consists of 11 residues. Trimming shortened V by 7 bases and J by 6 bases, and 10 bases separated the two germline ends. Germline CDR1 reads MNHEY; CDR2 reads SMNVEV (reference sequence).

The rearrangement joins TRBV7-9 to TRBJ2-5; D gene unclear. Trimming left V 1 base short and J 4 bases short, with 10 bases between. Germline loops: CDR1 SEHNR, CDR2 FQNEAQ (reference sequence). The CDR3 contains 14 residues. The CDR3 DNA sequence: TGTGCCAGCAGCTTAGAGCTAAGCCGAGAGACCCAGTACTTC. The encoded protein is CASSLELSRETQYF.

The rearrangement joins TRBV27 to TRBJ1-5, with D tentatively TRBD1 (5 bases). CDR1 is MNHEY and CDR2 is SMNVEV in the germline V gene (reference sequence). Trimming took off 0 bases at V and 8 bases at J, with 14 bases between the two ends. This CDR3 comprises 15 residues. CDR3 residues: CASSLSGQGREPQHF. The CDR3 coding sequence is TGTGCCAGCAGTTTATCGGGGCAGGGTAGGGAGCCCCAGCATTTT.

The gene calls are TRBV15 and TRBJ2-7; D possibly corresponds to TRBD1 (5 bases). The CDR3 is made up of 15 amino acids. In germline, CDR1 is LNHNV, CDR2 YYDKDF (reference sequence). The ends were cut back, 0 bases at V and 5 bases at J, with 14 bases in the middle. The CDR3 region is CATSRDANRFDEQYF. CDR3 in DNA: TGTGCCACCAGCAGAGATGCGAACAGGTTCGACGAGCAGTACTTC.

The chain couples TRBV3-1 to TRBJ1-2, with a tentative D call TRBD1 (5 bases). Germline assignment: CDR1 LGHDT and CDR2 YNNKEL (reference sequence). This CDR3 has 13 amino acids. V lost 3 bases, J lost 4 bases, and 9 bases lay in between. CDR3 nucleotides: TGTGCCAGCAGCCAGGCAGGGTTCTATGGCTACACCTTC. Its protein product is CASSQAGFYGYTF.

The chain couples TRBV12-3 or TRBV12-4 to TRBJ1-1, with a tentative D call TRBD1 (5 bases). The CDR3 has 12 amino acids. Trimming took off 7 bases at V and 4 bases at J, with 10 bases between the two ends. The CDR3 loop reads CASNPGGTEAFF. Written as DNA, the CDR3 is TGTGCCAGCAATCCCGGGGGCACTGAAGCTTTCTTT.

This rearrangement joins TRBV10-1 to TRBJ2-1, with 11 bases identical to TRBD2. J was trimmed by 9 bases and V by 6 bases; bases with no gene match: 10. This CDR3 is built from 15 residues. Per the germline V gene, CDR1 is WNHNN and CDR2 is SYGVQD (reference sequence). CDR3 region: CASSDIITSGSEQFF. In DNA, the CDR3 is TGCGCCAGCAGCGATATCATAACTAGCGGGAGTGAGCAGTTCTTC.

J is TRBJ1-2 and V is TRBV6-2 or TRBV6-3; D is unclear. Trimming removed 0 bases at V and 8 bases at J, with 10 bases between. The CDR3 has 13 amino acids. The germline CDR1 and CDR2 sequences are MNHEY and SVGEGT. The CDR3 coding sequence is TGTGCCAGCAGTTACTCGAAGCGGGTAGGCTACACCTTC. Translated, it gives CASSYSKRVGYTF.

The rearrangement links TRBV29-1 to TRBJ2-7; D unclear. CDR1 and CDR2 from the germline V gene are SQVTM and ANQGSEA. Trimming took 2 bases from V and 6 from J, leaving 8 bases between them. CDR3 length: 11 residues. The CDR3 nucleotides are TGCAGCGTTGAAATCCTGGCCGAGCAGTACTTC. Its translation is CSVEILAEQYF.